This TCR beta chain appears in the sequencing data of a study of Graves' ophthalmopathy and Graves' hyperthyroidism. Study as a whole: Peripheral blood sampling preceded any treatment and occurred at initial diagnosis.

This clonotype was seen a single time. Germline V lookup: CDR1 MDHEN, CDR2 SYDVKM. CDR3 size: 15 residues. V was trimmed by 2 bases and J by 0 bases, leaving 10 bases between them. The TCR beta CDR3 regions underwent amplification from RNA transcripts. HTBI-primed first-round RT-PCR preceded second-round multiplex PCR. A single record per CDR3 protein comes from TCRdb applying MiXCR to the multiplex PCR reads. The sample yields 600,000 to 950,000 distinct CDR3 sequences, 35% to 50% seen once. The sequenced sample consisted of peripheral blood. The TCR was taken from an adult man with Graves' ophthalmopathy. The chain joins TRBV28 to TRBJ2-5, with D tentatively TRBD2 (5 bases). This chain's CDR3 is CASSLAGRHQETQYF. The DNA for the CDR3 is TGTGCCAGCAGTTTAGCGGGCCGACACCAAGAGACCCAGTACTTC.